This is a list of T cell receptor beta chains from one sample in a study of PD-1 blockade in classical Hodgkin lymphoma. TCRdb keeps only in-frame clones here, not all; method: immunoSEQ multiplex PCR. The top ten clones hold roughly 7.7% of a sample with around 35,000 clones, around nine tenths of them seen once. The source material was peripheral blood mononuclear cells (PBMCs), sampled before the second cycle of nivolumab. The receptors were sampled from a human donor with classical Hodgkin lymphoma. Each CDR3 is given with its conserved first and last residue. The D gene is left open where the match is weak. Clone size appears in some rows only: once, few, many, or a class for an expanded clone.

d_call cdr3_length j_call v_call clone_size cdr3_aa cdr3_nt
TRBD2 15 TRBJ2-1 TRBV6-1 once CASSVEGLRGNEQFF TGTGCCAGCAGTGTGGAGGGACTACGGGGGAATGAGCAGTTCTTC
NA 13 TRBJ2-5 TRBV6-5 NA CASSYDGEETQYF TGTGCCAGCAGTTACGATGGTGAAGAGACCCAGTACTTC
NA 12 TRBJ2-2 TRBV28 NA CASNPSIGALFF TGTGCCAGCAACCCCTCAATCGGGGCGCTGTTTTTT
TRBD1 15 TRBJ2-7 TRBV5-6 NA CASSGEGTAFYEQYF TGTGCCAGCAGCGGGGAAGGGACAGCTTTCTACGAGCAGTACTTC
NA 16 TRBJ2-3 TRBV4-2 NA CASSQESDLGTDTQYF TGTGCCAGCAGCCAAGAAAGCGACTTGGGCACAGATACGCAGTATTTT
NA 14 TRBJ1-1 TRBV5-4 NA CASSFQEMNTEAFF TGTGCCAGCAGCTTTCAGGAGATGAACACTGAAGCTTTCTTT
NA 14 TRBJ2-7 TRBV5-1 NA CASSSWDPPYEQYF TGCGCCAGCAGCTCCTGGGACCCGCCCTACGAGCAGTACTTC
NA 13 TRBJ2-1 TRBV5-4 NA CASSTKGSNEQFF TGTGCCAGCAGCACCAAGGGGAGCAATGAGCAGTTCTTC
TRBD1 18 TRBJ1-1 TRBV5-6 once CASRTRTGTLLMNTEAFF TGTGCCAGCAGGACAAGGACAGGTACTCTACTAATGAACACTGAAGCTTTCTTT
NA 15 TRBJ1-2 TRBV28 NA CASSFIQGSAYGYTF TGTGCCAGCAGTTTTATTCAGGGTAGTGCCTATGGCTACACCTTC
TRBD1 14 TRBJ2-7 TRBV11-2 NA CASSPRGQAHEQYF TGTGCCAGCAGCCCAAGGGGGCAAGCCCACGAGCAGTACTTC
NA 12 TRBJ2-7 TRBV7-6 NA CASSSPYQEQYF TGTGCCAGCAGCTCTCCTTATCAGGAGCAGTACTTC
NA 14 TRBJ1-1 TRBV19 NA CASRFLGVHTEAFF TGTGCCAGTAGATTCCTTGGGGTACACACTGAAGCTTTCTTT
NA 13 TRBJ2-7 TRBV11-2 once CASRPGGSYEQYF TGTGCCAGCAGACCAGGGGGGTCCTACGAGCAGTACTTC
TRBD2 17 TRBJ2-2 TRBV9 NA CASSVDGLAGDTGELFF TGTGCCAGCAGCGTAGATGGACTAGCGGGAGACACCGGGGAGCTGTTTTTT
NA 15 TRBJ2-1 TRBV10-2 NA CASSTTGIRFNEQFF TGCGCCAGCAGCACAACAGGGATCCGGTTTAATGAGCAGTTCTTC
TRBD1 14 TRBJ2-3 TRBV29-1 NA CSVRQGGPSDTQYF TGCAGCGTTAGACAGGGCGGTCCTTCAGATACGCAGTATTTT
NA 12 TRBJ2-3 TRBV27 NA CASRALGDTQYF TGTGCCAGCAGAGCCCTGGGAGATACGCAGTATTTT
NA 16 TRBJ2-1 TRBV9 NA CASSEPTATSYNEQFF TGTGCCAGCAGCGAGCCGACAGCAACCTCCTACAATGAGCAGTTCTTC
TRBD1 19 TRBJ1-1 TRBV5-1 NA CASSYKLRAGGTVGTEAFF TGCGCCAGCAGCTACAAACTCCGGGCAGGGGGCACCGTGGGCACTGAAGCTTTCTTT
TRBD2 19 TRBJ2-2 TRBV11-2 few CASSILPGLAGESTGELFF TGTGCCAGCAGCATACTTCCGGGACTAGCGGGAGAGAGTACCGGGGAGCTGTTTTTT
TRBD2 14 TRBJ2-7 TRBV18 NA CASSLTSGRDEQYF TGTGCCAGCTCATTGACTAGCGGGAGGGACGAGCAGTACTTC
NA 15 TRBJ2-7 TRBV14 NA CASSHGLTISYEQYF TGTGCCAGCAGCCACGGACTTACTATCTCCTACGAGCAGTACTTC
TRBD1 14 TRBJ2-1 TRBV5-1 NA CASSPWDSYNEQFF TGCGCCAGCAGCCCCTGGGACAGCTACAATGAGCAGTTCTTC
NA 15 TRBJ1-2 TRBV7-3 NA CASSFAVGENYGYTF TGTGCCAGCAGCTTCGCGGTTGGAGAAAACTATGGCTACACCTTC
TRBD2 17 TRBJ2-3 TRBV9 NA CASSTYRAGPSTDTQYF TGTGCCAGCAGCACATACAGAGCGGGGCCCTCCACAGATACGCAGTATTTT
NA 13 TRBJ2-1 TRBV7-9 once CASSKTGDLKQFF TGTGCCAGCAGCAAAACGGGCGATTTAAAGCAGTTCTTC
NA 13 TRBJ2-2 TRBV19 NA CASSIGGNGELFF TGTGCCAGTAGTATAGGAGGCAACGGGGAGCTGTTTTTT
TRBD2 15 TRBJ2-3 TRBV28 NA CASSHLAGTPDTQYF TGTGCCAGCAGCCATCTAGCGGGAACGCCAGATACGCAGTATTTT
NA 15 TRBJ2-1 TRBV29-1 NA CSVIGYSGAYNEQFF TGCAGCGTTATAGGTTATAGCGGAGCGTACAATGAGCAGTTCTTC
TRBD2 14 TRBJ2-5 TRBV7-2 once CASRDRTSAETQYF TGTGCCAGCAGGGATCGGACTAGCGCAGAGACCCAGTACTTC
TRBD1 13 TRBJ1-2 TRBV11-3 NA CASSLGQGYGYTF TGTGCCAGCAGCCTGGGACAGGGCTACGGCTACACCTTC
NA 14 TRBJ1-1 TRBV11-1 NA CASSLNRDRGPRLF TGTGCCAGCAGCTTAAACCGGGATCGCGGGCCCCGGCTTTTT
TRBD1 12 TRBJ2-3 TRBV6-1 few CASSDPGQGEYF TGTGCCAGCAGTGACCCGGGACAGGGAGAGTATTTT
NA 15 TRBJ2-6 TRBV6-6 NA CASSKPESGANVLTF TGTGCCAGCAGTAAGCCGGAGTCTGGGGCCAACGTCCTGACTTTC
NA 13 TRBJ2-1 TRBV7-7 NA CASSQGPTNEQFF TGTGCTAGCAGCCAGGGACCGACCAATGAGCAGTTCTTC
TRBD1 14 TRBJ2-5 TRBV6-5 NA CASSPTTGGETQYF TGTGCCAGCAGTCCCACTACAGGGGGGGAGACCCAGTACTTC
TRBD2 14 TRBJ2-1 TRBV28 NA CANKGAGAHNEQFF TGTGCCAATAAGGGAGCGGGAGCCCACAATGAGCAGTTCTTC
NA 14 TRBJ2-1 TRBV9 NA CASSLYRDFNEQFF TGTGCCAGCAGCCTCTACAGGGATTTCAATGAGCAGTTCTTC
NA 11 TRBJ2-1 TRBV9 NA CASSVNNEQFF TGTGCCAGCAGCGTAAACAATGAGCAGTTCTTC
NA 15 TRBJ1-3 TRBV29-1 few CSVCDAGGYGNTIYF TGCAGCGTTTGCGACGCCGGGGGGTATGGAAACACCATATATTTT
TRBD2 17 TRBJ2-1 TRBV4-2 NA CASSHARTSGAYNEQFF TGTGCCAGCAGCCATGCGCGAACTAGCGGTGCCTACAATGAGCAGTTCTTC
TRBD1 13 TRBJ1-2 TRBV30 once CAWSVRTGWGYTF TGTGCCTGGAGTGTGAGGACAGGGTGGGGCTACACCTTC
TRBD2 15 TRBJ2-7 TRBV28 NA CASSSLAGAGHEQYF TGTGCCAGCAGTTCATTGGCGGGAGCGGGCCACGAGCAGTACTTC
NA 14 TRBJ2-2 TRBV6-4 NA CASSSDWNTGELFF TGTGCCAGCAGCTCGGACTGGAACACCGGGGAGCTGTTTTTT
TRBD1 15 TRBJ1-1 TRBV5-4 once CASSGRTGRNTEAFF TGTGCCAGCAGCGGGAGGACAGGGAGGAACACTGAAGCTTTCTTT
TRBD1 15 TRBJ2-2 TRBV6-6 NA CASRDGQGATGELFF TGTGCCAGCAGGGATGGACAGGGGGCCACCGGGGAGCTGTTTTTT
NA 13 TRBJ1-2 TRBV27 NA CASRPSANYGYTF TGTGCCAGCAGACCGTCGGCTAACTATGGCTACACCTTC
NA 12 TRBJ1-1 TRBV6-6 NA CASSYQGHEAFF TGTGCCAGCAGTTACCAGGGCCATGAAGCTTTCTTT
NA 15 TRBJ2-2 TRBV19 NA CASSSGTPNTGELFF TGTGCCAGTAGTTCCGGGACTCCGAACACCGGGGAGCTGTTTTTT
TRBD2 18 TRBJ2-1 TRBV7-2 NA CASSLAGLAGVSYNEQFF TGTGCCAGCAGCTTAGCTGGGCTAGCGGGAGTCTCCTACAATGAGCAGTTCTTC
NA 14 TRBJ2-3 TRBV15 NA CATSRDNEGHTQYF TGTGCCACCAGCAGAGATAATGAGGGTCATACGCAGTATTTT
TRBD1 15 TRBJ1-2 TRBV5-5 NA CASSSGQGRVYGYTF TGTGCCAGCAGCTCGGGACAGGGAAGGGTCTATGGCTACACCTTC
NA 16 TRBJ1-4 TRBV5-6 once CASSFGGRSTNEKLFF TGTGCCAGCAGCTTTGGGGGGAGATCAACTAATGAAAAACTGTTTTTT